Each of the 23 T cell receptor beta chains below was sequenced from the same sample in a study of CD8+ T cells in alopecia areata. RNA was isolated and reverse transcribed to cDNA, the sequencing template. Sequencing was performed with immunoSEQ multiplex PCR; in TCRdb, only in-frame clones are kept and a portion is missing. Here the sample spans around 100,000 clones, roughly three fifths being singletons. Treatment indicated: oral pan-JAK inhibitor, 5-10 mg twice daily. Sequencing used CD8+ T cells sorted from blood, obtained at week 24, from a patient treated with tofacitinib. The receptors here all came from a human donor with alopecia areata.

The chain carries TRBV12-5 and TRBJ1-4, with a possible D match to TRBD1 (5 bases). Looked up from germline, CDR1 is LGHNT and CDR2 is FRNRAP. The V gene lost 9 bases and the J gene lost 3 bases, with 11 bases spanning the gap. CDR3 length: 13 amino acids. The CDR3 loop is CARSRGSNEKLFF. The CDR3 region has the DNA TGTGCTAGGAGTAGGGGATCTAATGAAAAACTGTTTTTT.

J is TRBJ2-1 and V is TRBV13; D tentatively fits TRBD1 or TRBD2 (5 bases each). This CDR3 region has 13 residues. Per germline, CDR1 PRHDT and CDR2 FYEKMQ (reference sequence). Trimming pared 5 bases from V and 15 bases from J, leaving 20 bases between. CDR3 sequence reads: CASSAPGTLKVFF. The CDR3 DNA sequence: TGTGCCAGCAGCGCACCCGGGACCCTAAAGGTGTTCTTC.

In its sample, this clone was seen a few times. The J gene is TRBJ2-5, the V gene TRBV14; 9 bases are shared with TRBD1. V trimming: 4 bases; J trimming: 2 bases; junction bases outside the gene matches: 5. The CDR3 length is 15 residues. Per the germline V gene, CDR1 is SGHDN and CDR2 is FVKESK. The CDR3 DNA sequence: TGTGCCAGCAGCCGGCGGGACAGGGTACAAGAGACCCAGTACTTC. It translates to CASSRRDRVQETQYF.

The CDR3 here is CASSDRTGTDTQYF. As DNA, the CDR3 is TGTGCCAGCAGTGACAGGACAGGGACAGATACGCAGTATTTT. The J gene is TRBJ2-3, the V gene TRBV2; 8 bases agree with TRBD1. After removal of 3 bases from V and 3 bases from J, the junction contained 2 bases not matched to a gene. Germline lookup yields CDR1 SNHLY and CDR2 FYNNEI. This CDR3 spans 14 amino acids.

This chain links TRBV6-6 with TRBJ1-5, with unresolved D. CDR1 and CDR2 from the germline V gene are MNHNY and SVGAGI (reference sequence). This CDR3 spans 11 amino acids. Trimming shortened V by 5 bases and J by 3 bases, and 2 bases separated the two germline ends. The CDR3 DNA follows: TGTGCCAGCAGTGTCAATCAGCCCCAGCATTTT. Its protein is CASSVNQPQHF.

The CDR3 region is CSATDTQNTEAFF. CDR3 sequence (DNA): TGCAGCGCCACGGACACCCAGAACACTGAAGCTTTCTTT. V usage is TRBV29-1 and J usage is TRBJ1-1; TRBD1 is a possible D gene (5 bases). The germline V gene encodes CDR1 SQVTM and CDR2 ANQGSEA. The V gene lost 7 bases and the J gene lost 1 base, with 13 bases spanning the gap. This CDR3 contains 13 residues.

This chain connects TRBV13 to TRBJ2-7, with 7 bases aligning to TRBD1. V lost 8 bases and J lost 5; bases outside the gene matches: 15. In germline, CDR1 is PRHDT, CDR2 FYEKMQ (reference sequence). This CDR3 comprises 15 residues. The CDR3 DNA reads TGTGCCAGCGGCCCCAGGGACAGTTCTCTAGACGAGCAGTACTTC. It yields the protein CASGPRDSSLDEQYF.

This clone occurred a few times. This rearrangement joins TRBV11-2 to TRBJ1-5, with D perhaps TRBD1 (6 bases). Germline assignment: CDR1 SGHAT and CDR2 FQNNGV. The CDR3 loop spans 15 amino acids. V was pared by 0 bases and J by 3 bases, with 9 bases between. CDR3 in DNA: TGTGCCAGCAGCTTAGAGGGGGGCCACAATCAGCCCCAGCATTTT. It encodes CASSLEGGHNQPQHF.

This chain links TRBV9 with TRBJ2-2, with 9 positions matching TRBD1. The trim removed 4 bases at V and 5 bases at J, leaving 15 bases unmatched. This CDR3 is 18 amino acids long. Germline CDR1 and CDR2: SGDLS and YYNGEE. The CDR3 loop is CASSLPGTGNSETGELFF. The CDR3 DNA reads TGTGCCAGCAGCCTCCCCGGGACAGGGAATAGCGAAACCGGGGAGCTGTTTTTT.

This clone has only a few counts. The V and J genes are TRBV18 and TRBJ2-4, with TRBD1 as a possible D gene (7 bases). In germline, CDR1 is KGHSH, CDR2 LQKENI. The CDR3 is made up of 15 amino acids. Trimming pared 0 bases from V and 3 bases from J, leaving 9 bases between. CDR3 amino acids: CASSPPRDSKNIQYF. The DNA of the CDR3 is TGTGCCAGCTCACCACCGCGGGACAGCAAAAACATTCAGTACTTC.

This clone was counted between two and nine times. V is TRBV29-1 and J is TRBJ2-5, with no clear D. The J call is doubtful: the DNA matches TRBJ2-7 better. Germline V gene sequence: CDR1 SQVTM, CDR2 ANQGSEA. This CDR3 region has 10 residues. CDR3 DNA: TGCAGCGTAGTGGCCTACGAGCAGTACTTC. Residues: CSVVAYEQYF.

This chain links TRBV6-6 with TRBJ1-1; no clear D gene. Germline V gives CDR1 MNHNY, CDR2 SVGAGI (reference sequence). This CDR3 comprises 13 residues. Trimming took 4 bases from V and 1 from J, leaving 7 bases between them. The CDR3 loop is CASSSRENTEAFF. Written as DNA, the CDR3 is TGTGCCAGCAGTTCCCGGGAGAACACTGAAGCTTTCTTT.

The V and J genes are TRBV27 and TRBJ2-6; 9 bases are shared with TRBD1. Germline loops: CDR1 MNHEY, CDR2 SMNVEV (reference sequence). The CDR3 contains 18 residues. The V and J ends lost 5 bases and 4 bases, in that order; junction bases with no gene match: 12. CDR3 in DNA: TGTGCCAGCAGTCCGGGTCCCGGGACAGGGCGAGGGGCCAACGTCCTGACTTTC. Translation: CASSPGPGTGRGANVLTF.

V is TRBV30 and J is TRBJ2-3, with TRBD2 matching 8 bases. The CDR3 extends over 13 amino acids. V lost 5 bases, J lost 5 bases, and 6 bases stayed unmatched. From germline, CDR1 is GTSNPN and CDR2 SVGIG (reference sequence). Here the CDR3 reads CAWSGGHGDTQYF. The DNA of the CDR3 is TGTGCCTGGTCGGGGGGGCATGGAGATACGCAGTATTTT.

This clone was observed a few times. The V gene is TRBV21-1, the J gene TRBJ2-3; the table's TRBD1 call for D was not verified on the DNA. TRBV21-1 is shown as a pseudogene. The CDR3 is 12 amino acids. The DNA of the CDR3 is TGTGCCAGCACCTTTAAACAGGGGTCGCAGTATTTT. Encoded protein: CASTFKQGSQYF.

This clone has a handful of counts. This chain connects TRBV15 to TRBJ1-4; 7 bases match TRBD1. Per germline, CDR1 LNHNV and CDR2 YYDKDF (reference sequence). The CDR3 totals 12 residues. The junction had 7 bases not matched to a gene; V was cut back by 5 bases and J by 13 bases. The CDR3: CATSLYRGRLFF. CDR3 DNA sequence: TGTGCCACCAGCCTCTACAGGGGAAGACTGTTTTTT.

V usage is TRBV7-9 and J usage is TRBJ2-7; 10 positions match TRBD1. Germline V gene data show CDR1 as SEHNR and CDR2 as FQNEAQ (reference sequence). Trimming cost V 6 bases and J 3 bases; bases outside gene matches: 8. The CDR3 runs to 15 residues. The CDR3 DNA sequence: TGTGCCAGCAGTGACGGGACAGGGGTTATCTACGAGCAGTACTTC. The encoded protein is CASSDGTGVIYEQYF.

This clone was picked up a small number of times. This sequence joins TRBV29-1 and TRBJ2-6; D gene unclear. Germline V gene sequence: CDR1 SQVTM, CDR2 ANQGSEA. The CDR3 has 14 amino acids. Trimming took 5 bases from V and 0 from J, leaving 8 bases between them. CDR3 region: CSVNQISGANVLTF. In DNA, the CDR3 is TGCAGCGTTAACCAGATCTCTGGGGCCAACGTCCTGACTTTC.

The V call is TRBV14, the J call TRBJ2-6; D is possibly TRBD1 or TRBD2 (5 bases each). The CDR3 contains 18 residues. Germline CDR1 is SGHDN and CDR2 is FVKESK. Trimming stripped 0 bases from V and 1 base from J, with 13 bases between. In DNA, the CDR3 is TGTGCCAGCAGCCAAGATGGTGAGGGGTTGTCTGGGGCCAACGTCCTGACTTTC. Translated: CASSQDGEGLSGANVLTF.

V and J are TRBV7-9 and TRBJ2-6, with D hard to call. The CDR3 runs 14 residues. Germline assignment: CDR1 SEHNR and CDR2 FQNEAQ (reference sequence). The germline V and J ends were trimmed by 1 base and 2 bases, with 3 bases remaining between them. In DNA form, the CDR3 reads TGTGCCAGCAGCTTAGGACCTGGGGCCAACGTCCTGACTTTC. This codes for CASSLGPGANVLTF.

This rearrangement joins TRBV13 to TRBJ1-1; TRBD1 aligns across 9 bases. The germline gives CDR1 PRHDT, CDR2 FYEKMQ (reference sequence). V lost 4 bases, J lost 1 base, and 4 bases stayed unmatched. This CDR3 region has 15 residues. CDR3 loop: CASSWTGDGNTEAFF. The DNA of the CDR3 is TGTGCCAGCAGCTGGACAGGGGATGGGAACACTGAAGCTTTCTTT.

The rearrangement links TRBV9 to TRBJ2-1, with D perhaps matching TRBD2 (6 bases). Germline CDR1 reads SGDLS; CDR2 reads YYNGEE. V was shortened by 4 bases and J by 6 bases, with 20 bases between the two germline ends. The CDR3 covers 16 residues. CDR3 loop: CASSPTRGGPSNEQFF. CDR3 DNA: TGTGCCAGCAGCCCAACGCGGGGTGGCCCAAGCAATGAGCAGTTCTTC.

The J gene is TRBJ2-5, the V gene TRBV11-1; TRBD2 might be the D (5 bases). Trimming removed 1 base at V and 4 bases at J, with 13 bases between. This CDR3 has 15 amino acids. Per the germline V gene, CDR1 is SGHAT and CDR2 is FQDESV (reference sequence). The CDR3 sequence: CASSLVRDVGETQYF. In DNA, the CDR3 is TGTGCCAGCAGCTTAGTGAGGGATGTAGGAGAGACCCAGTACTTC.